These T cell receptor beta chains were read from a single sample in a study of T cells in Graves' hyperthyroidism and ophthalmopathy. From the multiplex PCR reads, TCRdb called clonotypes with MiXCR, one entry per CDR3 protein. The repertoire holds about 250,000 distinct CDR3 sequences, with approximately 20% as singletons. Sequenced: blood. The receptors were sampled from a man aged 25-45 years with Graves' ophthalmopathy. The CDR3 runs from the conserved cysteine through the conserved F or W. D genes are given only for firm matches. Size is stated for part of the rows, as once, few or many counts, or as a class when the clone is expanded.

>TRBJ2-3|TRBV7-2|-|TRBD2
TGTGCCAGCAGCTGGACTAGCGCCACAGATACGCAGTATTTT
CASSWTSATDTQYF
>TRBJ1-2|TRBV30|many|TRBD1
TGTGCCTGGAGGAACTCAGGGGGCGCAGGTGGCTACACCTTC
CAWRNSGGAGGYTF
>TRBJ2-3|TRBV6-2/TRBV6-3|-|TRBD1
TGTGCCAGCAGTCCTCGGGACAGGGGTTACCATACGCAGTATTTT
CASSPRDRGYHTQYF
>TRBJ2-1|TRBV30|many|-
TGTGCCTGGAGTCCCTTTTGGGGAGCCGATGAGCAGTTCTTC
CAWSPFWGADEQFF
>TRBJ1-4|TRBV20-1|few|TRBD1
TGCAGTGCCCTAGACAGGGGGCTGCATGAAAAACTGTTTTTT
CSALDRGLHEKLFF
>TRBJ2-3|TRBV19|-|-
TGTGCCAGTAGTATTGCCCCGACAGTTAAAGATACGCAGTATTTT
CASSIAPTVKDTQYF
>TRBJ2-7|TRBV6-5|few|-
TGTGCCAGCAGTTACTTAAAGGTACCCCCCTACGAGCAGTACTTC
CASSYLKVPPYEQYF
>TRBJ2-2|TRBV9|few|-
TGTGCCAGCAGCGCCGGGACGTACACCGGGGAGCTGTTTTTT
CASSAGTYTGELFF
>TRBJ2-7|TRBV5-1|many|TRBD2
TGCGCCAGCAGCAAGCCTAGCGGGAGTGGTAGGGCCTACGAGCAGTACTTC
CASSKPSGSGRAYEQYF
>TRBJ2-1|TRBV11-1|-|-
TGTGCCAGCAGCCTTAAAATAAAGGGTCCCCTAACAAATGAGCAGTTCTTC
CASSLKIKGPLTNEQFF
>TRBJ1-6|TRBV28|few|-
TGTGCCAGCAGTTCCTCGACGGCGACGTTTAATTCACCCCTCCACTTT
CASSSSTATFNSPLHF
>TRBJ2-7|TRBV24-1|many|TRBD1
TGTGCCACCAGTGATTCCGGGACAGGGGACTACGAGCAGTACTTC
CATSDSGTGDYEQYF
>TRBJ2-1|TRBV20-1|few|-
TGCAGTGCTGCCCCTAGGGATGAGCAGTTCTTC
CSAAPRDEQFF
>TRBJ1-1|TRBV27|many|-
TGTGCCAGCCGGAGGTCAGGCACTGAAGCTTTCTTT
CASRRSGTEAFF
>TRBJ1-2|TRBV2|-|-
TGTGCCAGCAGTGAACAGGGAGGTAGGGCTAACTATGGCTACACCTTC
CASSEQGGRANYGYTF
>TRBJ1-4|TRBV11-3|many|-
TGTGCCAGCAGCCCACCAGGGGCAACTAATGAAAAACTGTTTTTT
CASSPPGATNEKLFF
>TRBJ2-7|TRBV2|-|TRBD2
TGTGCCAGCAGTGACCTAGCGGGAGGAGACAACGAGCAGTACTTC
CASSDLAGGDNEQYF
>TRBJ1-5|TRBV7-8|many|-
TGTGCCAGCAGCTTAGAAGTAAGGCAGCCCCAGCATTTT
CASSLEVRQPQHF
>TRBJ1-2|TRBV28|-|-
TGTGCCAGCAGTTTAACTGACCGTAACTATGGCTACACCTTC
CASSLTDRNYGYTF
>TRBJ2-5|TRBV2|-|-
TGTGCCAGCAGTTATCAACGCGAGGACACCCAGTACTTC
CASSYQREDTQYF
>TRBJ2-1|TRBV29-1|-|-
TGCAGCGTTGGGGGCTCCTACAATGAGCAGTTCTTC
CSVGGSYNEQFF
>TRBJ2-4|TRBV11-3|-|TRBD1
TGTGCCGGCAGCTTAGGCCGGATAACAGGGGTAAAAAACATTCAGTACTTC
CAGSLGRITGVKNIQYF
>TRBJ1-1|TRBV6-1|-|-
TGTGCCAGCAGTGAAGTAGGGACCATAACAGATGAAGCTTTCTTT
CASSEVGTITDEAFF
>TRBJ2-7|TRBV6-5|-|-
TGTGCCAGCAGTTACAAGTGGGGCCTGTACGAGCAGTACTTC
CASSYKWGLYEQYF
>TRBJ2-7|TRBV15|-|-
TGTGCCACCAGCAGAGGAGGGGTAGGGTCCTACGAGCAGTACTTC
CATSRGGVGSYEQYF
>TRBJ2-1|TRBV7-9|few|TRBD2
TGTGCCAGCAGCTCCATAGCGGGACCTCTAAAGGAGCAGTTCTTC
CASSSIAGPLKEQFF
>TRBJ2-2|TRBV6-1|-|-
TGTGCCAGCAGTGAACAACCGTTAGGGACCACCGGGGAGCTGTTTTTT
CASSEQPLGTTGELFF
>TRBJ2-2|TRBV27|-|-
TGTGCCAGCAGAAGGGACTTGCTTAACACCGGGGAGCTGTTTTTT
CASRRDLLNTGELFF
>TRBJ1-3|TRBV6-1|many|-
TGTGCCAGCAGTGAACTTGGACAGTACTCTGGAAACACCATATATTTT
CASSELGQYSGNTIYF
>TRBJ2-7|TRBV11-1|-|TRBD2
TGTGCCAGCAGCTTTGGGACTAGCGGGAGGCCTAAGCTCTCCTACGAGCAGTACTTC
CASSFGTSGRPKLSYEQYF
>TRBJ1-1|TRBV5-1|-|TRBD1
TGCGCCAGCACCCAAACGAGGGCAGGGGGCGAGAACACTGAAGCTTTCTTT
CASTQTRAGGENTEAFF
>TRBJ2-5|TRBV12-3/TRBV12-4|many|-
TGTGCCAGCAGTTTAAGGGGTCGAGAGACCCAGTACTTC
CASSLRGRETQYF
>TRBJ2-4|TRBV18|-|-
TGTGCCAGCTCACCAAAGGGGGGGCTAGCCAAAAACATTCAGTACTTC
CASSPKGGLAKNIQYF
>TRBJ1-1|TRBV20-1|many|-
TGCAGTGCCTACGGGCAGAAGAACACTGAAGCTTTCTTT
CSAYGQKNTEAFF
>TRBJ2-1|TRBV9|few|-
TGTGCCAGCAGCCACGCCCGGGGATTCGATGAGCAGTTCTTC
CASSHARGFDEQFF
>TRBJ2-5|TRBV30|few|-
TGTGCCTGGAGTCTGGGGGGGGCTCGGGAGACCCAGTACTTC
CAWSLGGARETQYF
>TRBJ1-2|TRBV28|many|-
TGTGCCAGCAGTTTATTCGACGCTTCCCCCTATGGCTACACCTTC
CASSLFDASPYGYTF
>TRBJ2-1|TRBV20-1|-|TRBD1
TGCAGTGCCGTTAGGGACAGTACCTACAATGAGCAGTTCTTC
CSAVRDSTYNEQFF
>TRBJ1-2|TRBV5-6|-|-
TGTGCCAGCAGCTTGGCGGCGGGGGTAGGTGGCTACACCTTC
CASSLAAGVGGYTF
>TRBJ2-7|TRBV10-2|-|TRBD2
TGCGCCAGCAGTGAGTATATGGGACTAGCGGGCTACGAGCAGTACTTC
CASSEYMGLAGYEQYF
>TRBJ2-2|TRBV10-3|-|-
TGTGCCATCAGTGAGCGGGGCGCGAACACCGGGGAGCTGTTTTTT
CAISERGANTGELFF
>TRBJ1-1|TRBV18|few|-
TGTGCCAGCTCACCAACTGGGGCTGGTTCGACTGAAGCTTTCTTT
CASSPTGAGSTEAFF
>TRBJ2-7|TRBV6-5|few|TRBD1
TGTGCCAGCAGTTACGTGGGACAGGTCGGCGAGCAGTACTTC
CASSYVGQVGEQYF
>TRBJ1-3|TRBV28|-|-
TGTGCCAGCAGTTTAGCGGGGACCGGAAACACCATATATTTT
CASSLAGTGNTIYF
>TRBJ2-1|TRBV9|-|-
TGTGCCAGCAGCTTCGATATAGCGGATCCCTCCTACAATGAGCAGTTCTTC
CASSFDIADPSYNEQFF
>TRBJ1-5|TRBV6-1|-|-
TGTGCCAGCAGTGAACAGGGATATAATCAGCCCCAGCATTTT
CASSEQGYNQPQHF
>TRBJ2-2|TRBV20-1|many|TRBD2
TGCAGTGCTAGACTAGCGGGAGACACCGGGGAGCTGTTTTTT
CSARLAGDTGELFF
>TRBJ1-6|TRBV3-1|-|-
TGTGCCAGCAGAACAGGGCAGGGTTCGCTCCACTTT
CASRTGQGSLHF